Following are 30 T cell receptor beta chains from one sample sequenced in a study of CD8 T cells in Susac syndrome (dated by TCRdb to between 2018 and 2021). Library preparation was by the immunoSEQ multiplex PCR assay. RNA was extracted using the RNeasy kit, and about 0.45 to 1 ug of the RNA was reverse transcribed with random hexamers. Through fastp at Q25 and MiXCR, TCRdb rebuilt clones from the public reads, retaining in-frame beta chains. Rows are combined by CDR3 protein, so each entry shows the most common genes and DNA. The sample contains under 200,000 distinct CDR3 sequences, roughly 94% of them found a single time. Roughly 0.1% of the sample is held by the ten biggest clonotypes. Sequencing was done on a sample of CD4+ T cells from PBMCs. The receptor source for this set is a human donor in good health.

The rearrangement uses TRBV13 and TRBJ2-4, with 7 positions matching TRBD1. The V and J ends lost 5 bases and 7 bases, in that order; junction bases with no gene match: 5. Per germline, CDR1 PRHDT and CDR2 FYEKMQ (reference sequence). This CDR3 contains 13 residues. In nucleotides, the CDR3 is TGTGCCAGCAGCAGAACAGGGGTTAACATTCAGTACTTC. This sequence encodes CASSRTGVNIQYF. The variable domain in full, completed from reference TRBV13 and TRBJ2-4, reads AAGVIQSPRHLIKEKRETATLKCYPIPRHDTVYWYQQGPGQDPQFLISFYEKMQSDKGSIPDRFSAQQFSDYHSELNMSSLELGDSALYFCASSRTGVNIQYFGAGTRLSVL.

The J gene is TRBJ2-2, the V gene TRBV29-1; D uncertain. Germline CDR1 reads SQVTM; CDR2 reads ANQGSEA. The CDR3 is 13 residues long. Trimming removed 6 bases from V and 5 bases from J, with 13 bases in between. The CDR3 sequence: CSVEYIGTGELFF. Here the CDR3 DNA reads TGCAGCGTCGAATACATAGGGACCGGGGAGCTGTTTTTT.

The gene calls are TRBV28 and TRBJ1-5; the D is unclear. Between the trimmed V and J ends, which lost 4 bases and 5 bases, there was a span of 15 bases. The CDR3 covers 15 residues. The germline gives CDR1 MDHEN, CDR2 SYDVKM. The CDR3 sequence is CASSSPGRGYQPQHF. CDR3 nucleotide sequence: TGTGCCAGCAGTTCCCCTGGGCGGGGTTATCAGCCCCAGCATTTT.

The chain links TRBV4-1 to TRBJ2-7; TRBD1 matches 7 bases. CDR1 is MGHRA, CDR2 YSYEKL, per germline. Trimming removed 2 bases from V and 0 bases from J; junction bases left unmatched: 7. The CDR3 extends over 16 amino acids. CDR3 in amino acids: CASSQSSGQTSYEQYF. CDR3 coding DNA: TGCGCCAGCAGCCAAAGCTCGGGACAGACCTCCTACGAGCAGTACTTC.

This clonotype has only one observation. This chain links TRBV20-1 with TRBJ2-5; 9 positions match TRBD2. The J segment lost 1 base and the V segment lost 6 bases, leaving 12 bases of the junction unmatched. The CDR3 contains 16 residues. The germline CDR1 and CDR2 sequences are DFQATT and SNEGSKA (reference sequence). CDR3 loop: CSAPRTSEVPQETQYF. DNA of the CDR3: TGCAGTGCCCCGCGGACTAGCGAGGTACCCCAAGAGACCCAGTACTTC.

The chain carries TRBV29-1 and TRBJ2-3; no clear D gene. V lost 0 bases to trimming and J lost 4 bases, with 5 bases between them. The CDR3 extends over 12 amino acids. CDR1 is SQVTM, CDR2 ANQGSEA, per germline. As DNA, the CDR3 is TGCAGCGTTGAAGATCCTCCAGATACGCAGTATTTT. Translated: CSVEDPPDTQYF.

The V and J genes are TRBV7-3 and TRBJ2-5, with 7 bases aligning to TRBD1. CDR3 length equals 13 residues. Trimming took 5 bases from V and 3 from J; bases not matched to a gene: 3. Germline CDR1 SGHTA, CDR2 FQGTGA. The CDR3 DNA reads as TGTGCCAGCAGCGCCGACAGGGAAGAGACCCAGTACTTC. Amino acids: CASSADREETQYF.

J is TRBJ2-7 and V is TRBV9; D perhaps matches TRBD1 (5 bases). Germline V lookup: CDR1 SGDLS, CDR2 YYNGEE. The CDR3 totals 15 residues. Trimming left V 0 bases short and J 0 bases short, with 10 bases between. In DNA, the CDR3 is TGTGCCAGCAGCGTAGCCTTGGACACCTCCTACGAGCAGTACTTC. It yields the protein CASSVALDTSYEQYF.

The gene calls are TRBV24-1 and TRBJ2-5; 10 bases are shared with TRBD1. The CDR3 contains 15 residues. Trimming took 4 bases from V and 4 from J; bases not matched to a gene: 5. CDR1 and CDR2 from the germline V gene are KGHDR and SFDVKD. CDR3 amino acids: CATSDAGQGRETQYF. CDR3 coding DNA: TGTGCCACCAGTGACGCGGGACAGGGGAGAGAGACCCAGTACTTC.

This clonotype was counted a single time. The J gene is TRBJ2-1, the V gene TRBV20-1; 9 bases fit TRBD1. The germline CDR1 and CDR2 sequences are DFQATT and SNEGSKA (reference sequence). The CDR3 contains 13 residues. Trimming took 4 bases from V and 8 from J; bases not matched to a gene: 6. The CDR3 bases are TGCAGTGCTACACAGGGGGCTAGGGATGAGCAGTTCTTC. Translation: CSATQGARDEQFF.

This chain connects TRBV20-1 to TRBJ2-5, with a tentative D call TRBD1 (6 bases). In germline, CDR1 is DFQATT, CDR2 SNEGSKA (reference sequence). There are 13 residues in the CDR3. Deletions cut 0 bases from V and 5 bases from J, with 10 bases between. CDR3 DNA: TGCAGTGCTAGAGACCCAGGGGCGGAGACCCAGTACTTC. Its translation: CSARDPGAETQYF.

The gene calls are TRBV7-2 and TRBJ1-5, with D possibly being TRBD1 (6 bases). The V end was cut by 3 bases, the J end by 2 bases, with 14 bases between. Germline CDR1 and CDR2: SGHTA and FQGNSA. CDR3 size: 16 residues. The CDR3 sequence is CASSFRGGRGNQPQHF. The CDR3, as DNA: TGTGCCAGCAGCTTCAGGGGAGGTCGGGGCAATCAGCCCCAGCATTTT.

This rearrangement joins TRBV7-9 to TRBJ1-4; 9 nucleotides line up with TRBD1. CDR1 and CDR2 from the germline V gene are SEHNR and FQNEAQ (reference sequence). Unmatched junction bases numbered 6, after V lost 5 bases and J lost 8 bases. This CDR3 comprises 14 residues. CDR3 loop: CASSPSQGAEKLFF. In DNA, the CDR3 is TGTGCCAGCAGCCCGTCACAGGGGGCGGAAAAACTGTTTTTT.

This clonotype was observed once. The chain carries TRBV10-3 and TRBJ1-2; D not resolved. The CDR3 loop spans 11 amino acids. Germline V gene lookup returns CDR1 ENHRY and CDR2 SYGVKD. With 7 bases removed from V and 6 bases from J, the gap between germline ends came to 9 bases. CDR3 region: CAIMESDGYTF. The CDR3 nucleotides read TGTGCCATCATGGAGAGCGATGGCTACACCTTC.

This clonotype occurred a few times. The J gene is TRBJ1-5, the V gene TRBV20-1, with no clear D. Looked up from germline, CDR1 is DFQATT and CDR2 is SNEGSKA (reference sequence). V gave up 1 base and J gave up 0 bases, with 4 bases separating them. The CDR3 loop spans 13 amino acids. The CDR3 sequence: CSARVNSNQPQHF. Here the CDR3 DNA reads TGCAGTGCTAGAGTCAATAGCAATCAGCCCCAGCATTTT.

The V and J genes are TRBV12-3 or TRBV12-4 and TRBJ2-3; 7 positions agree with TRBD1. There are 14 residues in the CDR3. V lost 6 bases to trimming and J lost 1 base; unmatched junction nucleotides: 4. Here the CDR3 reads CASSSTGGTDTQYF. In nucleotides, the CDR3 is TGTGCCAGCAGCTCTACAGGGGGCACAGATACGCAGTATTTT.

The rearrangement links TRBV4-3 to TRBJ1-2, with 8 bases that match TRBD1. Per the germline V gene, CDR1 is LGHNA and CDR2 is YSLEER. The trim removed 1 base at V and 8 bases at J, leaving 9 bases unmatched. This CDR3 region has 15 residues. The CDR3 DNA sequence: TGCGCCAGCAGCCAAGTCCACAGGGGGGCTGAGGGCTACACCTTC. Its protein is CASSQVHRGAEGYTF.

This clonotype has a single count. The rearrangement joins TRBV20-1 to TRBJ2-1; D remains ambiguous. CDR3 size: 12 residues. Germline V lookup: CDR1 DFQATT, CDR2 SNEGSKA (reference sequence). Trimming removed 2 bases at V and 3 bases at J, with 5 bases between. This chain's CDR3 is CSARPDYNEQFF. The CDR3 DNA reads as TGCAGTGCTAGACCGGACTACAATGAGCAGTTCTTC.

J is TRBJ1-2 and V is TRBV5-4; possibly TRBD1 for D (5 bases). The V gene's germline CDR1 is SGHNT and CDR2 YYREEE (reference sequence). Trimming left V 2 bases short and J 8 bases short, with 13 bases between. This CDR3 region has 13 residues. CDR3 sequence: CASSLPGRDGYTF. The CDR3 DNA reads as TGTGCCAGCAGCTTACCGGGACGGGACGGCTACACCTTC.

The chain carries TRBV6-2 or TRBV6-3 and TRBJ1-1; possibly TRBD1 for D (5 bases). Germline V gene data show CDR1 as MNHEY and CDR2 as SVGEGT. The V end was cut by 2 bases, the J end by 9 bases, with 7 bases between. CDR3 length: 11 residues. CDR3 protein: CASSYEGKAFF. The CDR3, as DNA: TGTGCCAGCAGTTACGAGGGGAAAGCTTTCTTT.

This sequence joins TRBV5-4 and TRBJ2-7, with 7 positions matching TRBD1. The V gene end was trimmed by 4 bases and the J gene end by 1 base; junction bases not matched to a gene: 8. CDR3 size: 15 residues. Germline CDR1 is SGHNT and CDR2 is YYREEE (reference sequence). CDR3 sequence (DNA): TGTGCCAGCAGCCCAGAGGGGGCACTGTCCTACGAGCAGTACGTC. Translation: CASSPEGALSYEQYV.

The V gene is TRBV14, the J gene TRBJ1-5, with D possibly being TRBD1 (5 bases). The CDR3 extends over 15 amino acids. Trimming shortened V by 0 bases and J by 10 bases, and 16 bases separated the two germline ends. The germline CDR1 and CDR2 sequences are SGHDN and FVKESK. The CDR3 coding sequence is TGTGCCAGCAGCCAAGAGGGTGGGCAGGGTTTCCCCCAGCATTTT. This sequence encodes CASSQEGGQGFPQHF.

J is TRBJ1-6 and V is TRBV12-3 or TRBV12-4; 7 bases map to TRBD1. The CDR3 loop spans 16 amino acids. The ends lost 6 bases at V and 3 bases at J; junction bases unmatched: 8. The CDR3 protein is CASRKGAILYNSPLHF. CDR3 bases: TGTGCCAGCAGAAAGGGGGCTATCCTCTATAATTCACCCCTCCACTTT.

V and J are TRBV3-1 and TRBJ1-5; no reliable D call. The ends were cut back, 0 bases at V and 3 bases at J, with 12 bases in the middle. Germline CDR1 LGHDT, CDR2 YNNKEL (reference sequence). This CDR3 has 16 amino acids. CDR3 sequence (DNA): TGTGCCAGCAGCCAAGATCCGGCGGGTATCAATCAGCCCCAGCATTTT. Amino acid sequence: CASSQDPAGINQPQHF.

CDR3 sequence reads: CASSPPGQPNTEAFF. DNA of the CDR3: TGTGCCAGCAGCCCTCCGGGACAGCCAAACACTGAAGCTTTCTTT. V usage is TRBV3-1 and J usage is TRBJ1-1; 7 bases are shared with TRBD1. V dropped 4 bases and J dropped 2; count of bases not matched to a gene: 7. This CDR3 is built from 15 residues. Germline lookup yields CDR1 LGHDT and CDR2 YNNKEL (reference sequence).

Here the CDR3 DNA reads TGTGCCAGCAGTAGACAGGGAGGAGGCAATGAGCAGTTCTTC. Amino acid sequence: CASSRQGGGNEQFF. The chain uses TRBV12-3 or TRBV12-4 and TRBJ2-1, with D perhaps TRBD1 (7 bases). The CDR3 is 14 amino acids. V was clipped by 5 bases and J by 6 bases, with 14 bases between them.

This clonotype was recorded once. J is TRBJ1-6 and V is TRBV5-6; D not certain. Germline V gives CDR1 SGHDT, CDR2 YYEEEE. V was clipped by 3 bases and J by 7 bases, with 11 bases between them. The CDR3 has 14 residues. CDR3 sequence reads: CASSWERINSPLHF. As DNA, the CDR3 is TGTGCCAGCAGCTGGGAGAGAATAAATTCACCCCTCCACTTT.

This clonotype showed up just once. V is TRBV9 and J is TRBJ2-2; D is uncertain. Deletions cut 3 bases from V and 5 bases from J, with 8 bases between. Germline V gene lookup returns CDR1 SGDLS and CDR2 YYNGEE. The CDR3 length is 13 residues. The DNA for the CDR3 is TGTGCCAGCAGCGCCGGACCAACCGGGGAGCTGTTTTTT. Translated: CASSAGPTGELFF.

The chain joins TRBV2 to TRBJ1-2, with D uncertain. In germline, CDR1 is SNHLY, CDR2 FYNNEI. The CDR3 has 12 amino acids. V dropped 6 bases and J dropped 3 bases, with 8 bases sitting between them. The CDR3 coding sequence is TGTGCCAGCAGCGTATCAGACTATGGCTACACCTTC. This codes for CASSVSDYGYTF. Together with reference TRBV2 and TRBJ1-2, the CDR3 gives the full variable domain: EPEVTQTPSHQVTQMGQEVILRCVPISNHLYFYWYRQILGQKVEFLVSFYNNEISEKSEIFDDQFSVERPDGSNFTLKIRSTKLEDSAMYFCASSVSDYGYTFGSGTRLTVV.

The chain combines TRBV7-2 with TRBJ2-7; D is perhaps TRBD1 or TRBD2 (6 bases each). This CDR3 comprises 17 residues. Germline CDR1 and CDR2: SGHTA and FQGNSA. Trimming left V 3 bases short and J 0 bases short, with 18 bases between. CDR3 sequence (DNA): TGTGCCAGCAGCTTGGGGGCGGGGTTTGGAGGCTCCTACGAGCAGTACTTC. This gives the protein CASSLGAGFGGSYEQYF.